These 25 T cell receptor beta chains share one sample of origin, sequenced in a study of shared clonotypes between healthy human individuals. Sequencing used immunoSEQ multiplex PCR; TCRdb keeps in-frame clones, though not all of them. The repertoire holds roughly 2.5 million clones, with approximately 92% as singletons. The sequenced sample was naive CD4+ T cells sorted from blood. Subset reported: CD45RA+ positively selected. These receptors came from a young man in good health.

CDR3: CASSLGRLAGETQYF. CDR3 sequence (DNA): TGCGCCAGCAGTCTCGGTAGGCTAGCGGGAGAGACCCAGTACTTC. The chain couples TRBV10-2 to TRBJ2-5; 8 bases map to TRBD2. This CDR3 region has 15 residues. Germline V gene sequence: CDR1 WSHSY, CDR2 SAAADI. Unmatched junction bases numbered 9, after V lost 5 bases and J lost 4 bases.

The J gene is TRBJ2-1, the V gene TRBV7-9; 10 nucleotides agree with TRBD1. V lost 5 bases to trimming and J lost 5 bases; unmatched junction nucleotides: 9. The CDR3 loop spans 16 amino acids. Germline V gene data show CDR1 as SEHNR and CDR2 as FQNEAQ (reference sequence). The CDR3: CASSAKPGTGDNEQFF. The CDR3, as DNA: TGTGCCAGCAGCGCGAAACCCGGGACAGGGGACAATGAGCAGTTCTTC. The full variable domain, rest sourced from reference TRBV7-9 and TRBJ2-1, is DTGVSQNPRHKITKRGQNVTFRCDPISEHNRLYWYRQTLGQGPEFLTYFQNEAQLEKSRLLSDRFSAERPKGSFSTLEIQRTEQGDSAMYLCASSAKPGTGDNEQFFGPGTRLTVL.

The CDR3 sequence: CASSLAAVGWGGNQPQHF. CDR3 DNA: TGTGCCAGCAGCTTAGCGGCGGTCGGATGGGGGGGCAATCAGCCCCAGCATTTT. The rearrangement uses TRBV7-2 and TRBJ1-5; D might be TRBD1 (5 bases). This CDR3 is 18 amino acids long. V was cut by 0 bases and J by 2 bases, with 17 bases left in between. Germline V gene sequence: CDR1 SGHTA, CDR2 FQGNSA.

The chain carries TRBV29-1 and TRBJ1-1; no reliable D call. The CDR3 totals 11 residues. V lost 8 bases and J lost 4, with 11 bases in between. CDR1 is SQVTM, CDR2 ANQGSEA, per germline. For the CDR3, the DNA is TGCAGCACCACGAGAGGCACTGAAGCTTTCTTT. Encoded protein: CSTTRGTEAFF.

This clone was detected once. The chain joins TRBV4-1 to TRBJ1-5; maybe TRBD1 (5 bases). The CDR3 is 15 amino acids. V lost 1 base to trimming and J lost 0 bases, with 7 bases between them. CDR1 and CDR2 from the germline V gene are MGHRA and YSYEKL. For the CDR3, the DNA is TGCGCCAGCAGCCAAGTTGACAGTAGCAATCAGCCCCAGCATTTT. Its translation is CASSQVDSSNQPQHF.

A single count supports this clone. The chain has TRBV5-1 and TRBJ2-3, with D perhaps assigned TRBD1 or TRBD2 (6 bases each). CDR1 and CDR2 (germline): SGHRS, YFSETQ. The V end was cut by 3 bases, the J end by 5 bases, with 16 bases between. The CDR3 has 15 residues. The CDR3 reads CASSSFGGAEDTQYF. The CDR3 DNA reads TGCGCCAGCAGCTCTTTCGGGGGCGCCGAAGATACGCAGTATTTT.

This chain uses TRBV28 with TRBJ1-6, with 7 bases identical to TRBD1. The trim removed 6 bases at V and 0 bases at J, leaving 17 bases unmatched. Germline V gives CDR1 MDHEN, CDR2 SYDVKM. This CDR3 region has 20 residues. The CDR3 coding sequence is TGTGCCAGCAGATCCAAAAGGGGGCCTGGTGCCCTCTCCTATAATTCACCCCTCCACTTT. Translated: CASRSKRGPGALSYNSPLHF.

This chain joins TRBV18 and TRBJ1-1; D is undetermined. Germline V CDR1 and CDR2: KGHSH, LQKENI. CDR3 size: 12 residues. Trimming left V 4 bases short and J 7 bases short, with 10 bases between. This CDR3 reads CASSLGRDEAFF. CDR3 nucleotides: TGTGCCAGCTCACTAGGGAGGGATGAAGCTTTCTTT.

The chain couples TRBV10-1 to TRBJ2-7, with 16 positions matching TRBD2. Germline V gene sequence: CDR1 WNHNN, CDR2 SYGVQD (reference sequence). This CDR3 is built from 17 residues. Germline trimming cut 9 bases from V and 2 bases from J; bases unmatched to any gene: 10. Here the CDR3 DNA reads TGCGCCAGACAAACCGGGACTAGCGGGAGGGCCCCCTACGAGCAGTACTTC. As protein: CARQTGTSGRAPYEQYF.

This clone was recorded only once. The chain recombines TRBV9 with TRBJ2-3; TRBD2 agrees at 10 bases. The CDR3 is made up of 17 amino acids. J lost 0 bases, V lost 0 bases, and 4 bases had no gene match. Germline CDR1 is SGDLS and CDR2 is YYNGEE. CDR3 amino acids: CASSVELAGFSTDTQYF. In nucleotides, the CDR3 is TGTGCCAGCAGCGTAGAACTAGCGGGGTTTAGCACAGATACGCAGTATTTT.

The chain carries TRBV10-3 and TRBJ1-2; 7 bases line up with TRBD1. Germline V CDR1 and CDR2: ENHRY, SYGVKD. V shed 8 bases and J 4 bases; nucleotides not matched to a gene: 1. The CDR3 has 11 residues. The CDR3 is CAIGQVYGYTF. The CDR3 region has the DNA TGTGCCATCGGACAGGTCTATGGCTACACCTTC.

V and J are TRBV6-1 and TRBJ2-5; the D gene could be TRBD1 or TRBD2 (5 bases each). CDR3 length: 13 amino acids. CDR1 is MNHNS and CDR2 is SASEGT in the germline V gene. Deletions cut 4 bases from V and 4 bases from J, with 10 bases between. CDR3 bases: TGTGCCAGCAGTGTTTCAGGGAGAGAGACCCAGTACTTC. This gives the protein CASSVSGRETQYF.

V is TRBV5-1 and J is TRBJ1-1; D perhaps matches TRBD1 (5 bases). The CDR3 consists of 13 residues. The V gene's germline CDR1 is SGHRS and CDR2 YFSETQ. Trimming pared 0 bases from V and 8 bases from J, leaving 11 bases between. As DNA, the CDR3 is TGCGCCAGCAGCTTGGGGCCAGGGTGGGAAGCTTTCTTT. Amino acids: CASSLGPGWEAFF.

The chain carries TRBV18 and TRBJ2-7, with D hard to call. The CDR3 spans 15 residues. Trimming shortened V by 0 bases and J by 0 bases, and 9 bases separated the two germline ends. The germline gives CDR1 KGHSH, CDR2 LQKENI. The CDR3 coding sequence is TGTGCCAGCTCACCACCGAGTCTGAACTCCTACGAGCAGTACTTC. Translation gives CASSPPSLNSYEQYF.

This chain connects TRBV11-3 to TRBJ2-1; tentatively, D is TRBD1 (6 bases). V was trimmed by 5 bases and J by 4 bases, leaving 15 bases between them. CDR3 length: 15 residues. Germline V lookup: CDR1 SGHNT, CDR2 YENEEA. In DNA, the CDR3 is TGTGCCAGCAGCCCCGGGTGGGACAAGTACAATGAGCAGTTCTTC. Its protein is CASSPGWDKYNEQFF. Looking up the rest from reference TRBV11-3 and TRBJ2-1 gives the full variable domain: EAGVVQSPRYKIIEKKQPVAFWCNPISGHNTLYWYLQNLGQGPELLIRYENEEAVDDSQLPKDRFSAERLKGVDSTLKIQPAELGDSAVYLCASSPGWDKYNEQFFGPGTRLTVL.

CDR3 residues: CASSLSQGGPLEAFF. The CDR3 bases are TGTGCCAGCAGTTTATCCCAGGGGGGCCCACTTGAAGCTTTCTTT. The chain carries TRBV28 and TRBJ1-1, with 7 bases identical to TRBD1. CDR3 length: 15 residues. Germline trimming cut 1 base from V and 7 bases from J; bases unmatched to any gene: 9. The germline V gene has CDR1 MDHEN and CDR2 SYDVKM.

V usage is TRBV4-1 and J usage is TRBJ2-1; D not resolved. V lost 1 base to trimming and J lost 8 bases, with 12 bases between them. Germline CDR1 MGHRA, CDR2 YSYEKL. The CDR3 sequence is 14 residues long. CDR3 DNA: TGCGCCAGCAGCCAAGCGCCTGGAGTCGATGAGCAGTTCTTC. Translation gives CASSQAPGVDEQFF.

A note on this clone: Other nucleotide sequences in the sample specify the same CDR3. CDR3 amino acids: CASSSGQPPYEQYF. In DNA, the CDR3 is TGTGCCAGCAGTTCTGGACAGCCCCCCTACGAGCAGTACTTC. V usage is TRBV28 and J usage is TRBJ2-7, with D possibly TRBD1 on 6 matching bases. V was pared by 4 bases and J by 2 bases, with 12 bases between. The CDR3 is 14 residues long. Germline CDR1 is MDHEN and CDR2 is SYDVKM.

Note on this clone: Other DNA variants within this sample encode the same CDR3. In nucleotides, the CDR3 is TGTGCCAGCAGCCTTGGAAGCTCCTACGAGCAGTACTTC. Translated, it gives CASSLGSSYEQYF. The chain employs TRBV5-5 and TRBJ2-7; no clear D. V was pared by 4 bases and J by 0 bases, with 8 bases between. This CDR3 contains 13 residues. The germline V gene encodes CDR1 SGHKS and CDR2 YYEKEE (reference sequence).

As regards this clone: The same CDR3 is also encoded by other DNA sequences in this sample. The chain couples TRBV2 to TRBJ2-1; weak D call: TRBD2 (5 bases). Trimming removed 3 bases from V and 8 bases from J, with 11 bases in between. The CDR3 loop spans 13 amino acids. Germline V gene lookup returns CDR1 SNHLY and CDR2 FYNNEI. The DNA of the CDR3 is TGTGCCAGCAGTGATCCTCTAGCTTATGAGCAGTTCTTC. Residues: CASSDPLAYEQFF.

The chain recombines TRBV6-1 with TRBJ2-1; 9 positions agree with TRBD2. Per germline, CDR1 MNHNS and CDR2 SASEGT. The trim removed 7 bases at V and 8 bases at J, leaving 9 bases unmatched. The CDR3 has 14 amino acids. CDR3 in amino acids: CASMPSGRSDEQFF. CDR3 in DNA: TGTGCCAGCATGCCCAGCGGGAGGTCGGATGAGCAGTTCTTC.

On this clone itself: The same CDR3 can be traced to other DNA sequences in this sample. The chain has TRBV7-2 and TRBJ1-2; tentative D call: TRBD1 (5 bases). Trimming stripped 2 bases from V and 2 bases from J, with 6 bases between. CDR3 length equals 13 residues. The germline V gene has CDR1 SGHTA and CDR2 FQGNSA. CDR3 in DNA: TGTGCCAGCAGCTTACAGGGAAACTATGGCTACACCTTC. Translating it yields CASSLQGNYGYTF.

V is TRBV2 and J is TRBJ2-3; D call uncertain. The V end lost 1 base, the J end lost 0 bases, and 8 bases lay between the germline ends. The CDR3 is 15 amino acids. In germline, CDR1 is SNHLY, CDR2 FYNNEI. This CDR3 is CASSEGGTSTDTQYF. Written as DNA, the CDR3 is TGTGCCAGCAGTGAAGGTGGTACTAGCACAGATACGCAGTATTTT. Supplemented by reference TRBV2 and TRBJ2-3, the full variable domain reads EPEVTQTPSHQVTQMGQEVILRCVPISNHLYFYWYRQILGQKVEFLVSFYNNEISEKSEIFDDQFSVERPDGSNFTLKIRSTKLEDSAMYFCASSEGGTSTDTQYFGPGTRLTVL.

The CDR3 region is CASSFGPQDTQYF. The CDR3 DNA is TGTGCCAGCAGCTTCGGTCCCCAAGATACGCAGTATTTT. This rearrangement joins TRBV7-2 to TRBJ2-3; D unresolved. V lost 3 bases to trimming and J lost 5 bases, with 9 bases between them. This CDR3 contains 13 residues. CDR1 SGHTA and CDR2 FQGNSA come from the germline V gene. Looking up the rest from reference TRBV7-2 and TRBJ2-3 gives the full variable domain: GAGVSQSPSNKVTEKGKDVELRCDPISGHTALYWYRQSLGQGLEFLIYFQGNSAPDKSGLPSDRFSAERTGGSVSTLTIQRTQQEDSAVYLCASSFGPQDTQYFGPGTRLTVL.

This chain uses TRBV14 with TRBJ2-5; D unresolved. The CDR3 sequence is 12 residues long. V was cut by 4 bases and J by 5 bases, with 8 bases left in between. Germline CDR1 SGHDN, CDR2 FVKESK. The CDR3 spells CASSRQRETQYF. The CDR3 region has the DNA TGTGCCAGCAGCCGTCAACGGGAGACCCAGTACTTC. Based on the CDR3 plus reference TRBV14 and TRBJ2-5, the full variable domain is EAGVTQFPSHSVIEKGQTVTLRCDPISGHDNLYWYRRVMGKEIKFLLHFVKESKQDESGMPNNRFLAERTGGTYSTLKVQPAELEDSGVYFCASSRQRETQYFGPGTRLLVL.